These 13 T cell receptor beta chains share one sample of origin, sequenced in a study of blood T cell repertoires in COVID-19. Assay: immunoSEQ multiplex PCR; the TCRdb copy retains only in-frame clones and omits some. The sample includes approximately 260,000 clones, approximately 90% of them seen just once. Sample: PBMCs or T cells enriched from blood (not recorded which). The receptors derive from a woman aged 18-29 years who had recovered from COVID-19.

The chain carries TRBV2 and TRBJ2-5, with 14 bases identical to TRBD2. After removal of 5 bases from V and 0 bases from J, the junction contained 2 bases not matched to a gene. In germline, CDR1 is SNHLY, CDR2 FYNNEI. CDR3 length equals 16 residues. CDR3: CASSQGLAGDQETQYF. The CDR3 region has the DNA TGTGCCAGCAGTCAGGGACTAGCGGGGGACCAAGAGACCCAGTACTTC. The variable domain in full, with the rest retrieved from reference TRBV2 and TRBJ2-5, is EPEVTQTPSHQVTQMGQEVILRCVPISNHLYFYWYRQILGQKVEFLVSFYNNEISEKSEIFDDQFSVERPDGSNFTLKIRSTKLEDSAMYFCASSQGLAGDQETQYFGPGTRLLVL.

In nucleotides, the CDR3 is TGCGCCAGCAGCCAAGCCGAGGGCCCTAATTACGAGCAGTACTTC. Its protein is CASSQAEGPNYEQYF. The chain combines TRBV4-1 with TRBJ2-7; D is possibly TRBD2 (5 bases). CDR1 is MGHRA and CDR2 is YSYEKL in the germline V gene. This CDR3 has 15 amino acids. V lost 1 base to trimming and J lost 4 bases, with 14 bases between them.

For this clone: At one boundary the junction diverges from the germline segment, which might be a read error. CDR3 amino acids: CASSPGPRTGDREQYF. CDR3 nucleotides: TGTGCTAGCAGCCCAGGCCCCCGGACAGGGGATCGGGAGCAGTACTTC. The chain is built from TRBV7-7 and TRBJ2-7; 9 bases agree with TRBD1. CDR3 length: 16 residues. CDR1 is SSHAT and CDR2 is FNYEAQ in the germline V gene (reference sequence).

The rearrangement uses TRBV19 and TRBJ1-5; D is uncertain. With 5 bases removed from V and 2 bases from J, the gap between germline ends came to 13 bases. The CDR3 contains 15 residues. Germline assignment: CDR1 LNHDA and CDR2 SQIVND (reference sequence). Here the CDR3 reads CASSLNGVGNQPQHF. In DNA, the CDR3 is TGTGCCAGTAGTCTAAACGGGGTCGGCAATCAGCCCCAGCATTTT.

V is TRBV7-2 and J is TRBJ2-7; 10 bases align to TRBD2. The V segment lost 1 base and the J segment 3 bases; nucleotides outside the gene matches: 3. The CDR3 runs 15 residues. Germline values: CDR1 SGHTA, CDR2 FQGNSA. As DNA, the CDR3 is TGTGCCAGCAGCTTAGAACTAGCGGGAAACTACGAGCAGTACTTC. As protein: CASSLELAGNYEQYF.

The chain has TRBV15 and TRBJ2-3, with TRBD2 as a possible D gene (5 bases). With 0 bases removed from V and 4 bases from J, the gap between germline ends came to 17 bases. CDR3 length: 17 amino acids. Germline assignment: CDR1 LNHNV and CDR2 YYDKDF (reference sequence). CDR3 region: CATSRDGLVPGSDTQYF. The CDR3 DNA sequence: TGTGCCACCAGCAGAGACGGACTGGTACCGGGATCAGATACGCAGTATTTT.

This chain links TRBV7-9 with TRBJ1-2, with TRBD1 matching over 7 bases. The J segment lost 3 bases and the V segment lost 5 bases, leaving 9 bases of the junction unmatched. Per germline, CDR1 SEHNR and CDR2 FQNEAQ (reference sequence). The CDR3 runs 15 residues. The CDR3 DNA sequence: TGTGCCAGCAGCCCCCGGGACAGAGGGGACTATGGCTACACCTTC. It translates to CASSPRDRGDYGYTF.

The V gene is TRBV3-1 (or the pseudogene TRBV3-2), the J gene TRBJ2-7, with 8 bases lining up with TRBD1. The J segment lost 4 bases and the V segment lost 4 bases, leaving 9 bases of the junction unmatched. Germline V gives CDR1 LGHDT, CDR2 YNNKEL (reference sequence). The CDR3 runs 15 residues. The DNA for the CDR3 is TGTGCCAGCAGCCCCGGACAGGGTACCCAATACGAGCAGTACTTC. Encoded protein: CASSPGQGTQYEQYF.

This clone has only one observation. The chain uses TRBV5-1 and TRBJ2-1; 12 bases align to TRBD2. The CDR3 has 15 residues. Germline CDR1 and CDR2: SGHRS and YFSETQ. After removal of 0 bases from V and 7 bases from J, the junction contained 2 bases not matched to a gene. CDR3 DNA: TGCGCCAGCAGCTTGGCACTAGCGGGGGGAAATGAGCAGTTCTTC. It is translated as CASSLALAGGNEQFF.

The chain employs TRBV10-2 and TRBJ2-3, with TRBD2 matching 7 bases. Germline V gene lookup returns CDR1 WSHSY and CDR2 SAAADI. CDR3 length: 14 amino acids. The V gene end was trimmed by 6 bases and the J gene end by 2 bases; junction bases not matched to a gene: 5. CDR3 in amino acids: CASSRAGTTDTQYF. As DNA, the CDR3 is TGCGCCAGCAGCCGAGCGGGAACCACAGATACGCAGTATTTT.

The chain employs TRBV2 and TRBJ1-2; the D gene is possibly TRBD1 (5 bases). V lost 6 bases to trimming and J lost 8 bases, with 16 bases between them. The CDR3 is 13 amino acids. Germline-derived CDR1 and CDR2 are SNHLY and FYNNEI. Here the CDR3 DNA reads TGTGCCAGCAGGACCGACAGAAAGGAGGGCTACACCTTC. This gives the protein CASRTDRKEGYTF.

This clone was detected once. This chain uses TRBV11-2 with TRBJ2-1, with 7 bases fitting TRBD2. V was pared by 1 base and J by 5 bases, with 5 bases of the junction left unmatched. This CDR3 region has 15 residues. The germline V gene has CDR1 SGHAT and CDR2 FQNNGV. CDR3 nucleotide sequence: TGTGCCAGCAGCTTAGGACTAGCCCCACACAATGAGCAGTTCTTC. Its protein product is CASSLGLAPHNEQFF.

V is TRBV7-2 and J is TRBJ2-3, with TRBD2 matching 11 bases. CDR1 and CDR2 (germline): SGHTA, FQGNSA. The ends lost 5 bases at V and 5 bases at J; junction bases unmatched: 9. The CDR3 is 16 amino acids. The CDR3 DNA follows: TGTGCCAGCAGCCTTCAGACTAGCGGGGTCGGAGATACGCAGTATTTT. Its protein product is CASSLQTSGVGDTQYF.